The entry that follows covers one T cell receptor (beta chain) sequence. Its antigen is not known. This record belongs to a study of cytomegalovirus exposure and HLA in healthy donors. A multiplex PCR was run with 60 Vbeta primers and 13 Jbeta primers. TCRdb keeps only in-frame clones here, not all; method: immunoSEQ multiplex PCR. The sample shows approximately 160,000 clones, 77% of them seen only once. Germline V gene data show CDR1 as WSHSY and CDR2 as SAAADI. Unmatched junction bases numbered 11, after V lost 6 bases and J lost 6 bases. The CDR3 contains 16 residues. Whole-study results and caveats: Most likely, a cluster of highly shared sequence variants arose as a sequencing artifact. Later on, a genetic analysis was performed. It linked a missense variant in DCLRE1C with V- and J-gene trimming of TCR beta. An analysis was carried out at a later point. It showed that HLA-associated TCR beta chains were more clonally expanded than equally common non-associated chains. The listing of about 150 TCR beta chains classed them as cytomegalovirus-associated.

The sequencing input was PBMCs. The chain uses TRBV10-2 and TRBJ2-2, with 9 bases matching TRBD1. This sequence was found in a woman under 40 in good health and CMV-seronegative. The CDR3 is CASRHLDRGFAGELFF. The CDR3 region has the DNA TGCGCCAGCAGACACTTGGACAGGGGTTTCGCCGGGGAGCTGTTTTTT.